These 4 T cell receptor beta chains originate from one sample sequenced in a study of blood T cells in healthy people across ages. Next came a second PCR, run for roughly 7 to 12 cycles, which used a sample-barcoded 5' primer along with a J-beta primer mix. TCRdb passed the 5' RACE reads through MiXCR, listing each CDR3 protein once. This sample has roughly 1,800,000 distinct CDR3 sequences, with roughly 52% found just once. Input material: blood. These receptors were obtained from a woman between 40 and 50 years old in good health.

V and J are TRBV28 and TRBJ2-5, with 12 bases matching TRBD2. V gave up 4 bases and J gave up 11 bases; unmatched junction bases: 20. Germline V CDR1 and CDR2: MDHEN, SYDVKM. This CDR3 has 18 residues. CDR3: CASSSSEITSGGIYEQYF. DNA for the CDR3: TGTGCCAGCAGTTCCTCAGAGATAACTAGCGGGGGGATATATGAGCAGTACTTC. The full variable domain, in which reference TRBV28 and TRBJ2-5 provide the parts outside the CDR3, is DVKVTQSSRYLVKRTGEKVFLECVQDMDHENMFWYRQDPGLGLRLIYFSYDVKMKEKGDIPEGYSVSREKKERFSLILESASTNQTSMYLCASSSSEITSGGIYEQYFGPGTRLLVL.

The DNA for the CDR3 is TGCGCCAGCAGCCCCCCGTACGTGAACTTAGATGACACTGAAGCTTTCTTT. Translated, it gives CASSPPYVNLDDTEAFF. The chain recombines TRBV4-1 with TRBJ1-1; no definite D call. V dropped 4 bases and J dropped 3 bases, with 21 bases sitting between them. The CDR3 spans 17 residues. Per the germline V gene, CDR1 is MGHRA and CDR2 is YSYEKL.

The V gene is TRBV29-1, the J gene TRBJ1-2; D is undetermined. The CDR3 runs 15 residues. From germline, CDR1 is SQVTM and CDR2 ANQGSEA. V was shortened by 3 bases and J by 4 bases, with 18 bases between the two germline ends. The CDR3 spells CSVDTGPPLSYGYTF. The CDR3 DNA reads TGCAGCGTTGACACCGGGCCCCCATTGAGCTATGGCTACACCTTC.

The count of this clonotype is one. V and J are TRBV5-1 and TRBJ1-2, with 8 bases fitting TRBD1. Trimming took 4 bases from V and 0 from J; bases not matched to a gene: 5. This CDR3 comprises 15 residues. Germline CDR1 and CDR2: SGHRS and YFSETQ. CDR3 in amino acids: CASSPGDRSNYGYTF. Here the CDR3 DNA reads TGCGCCAGCAGCCCTGGGGACAGGTCTAACTATGGCTACACCTTC.